This TCR beta chain was captured in a study of spatial heterogeneity in lung cancer. This clonotype turned up a few times. Its cognate antigen is unknown. TCRdb used MiXCR to reprocess the 5' RACE reads, holding one entry per CDR3 protein. The sample consists of some 40,000 distinct CDR3 sequences, around 5.2% of them appearing once. The time point here: sample taken at primary tumor resection. Whole RNA from tumor, nontumor lung or frozen PBMC was sequenced unsorted. Broader study findings: In blood, ubiquitous expanded tumor TCRs appeared more at resection than follow-up.

This sequence was found in a female donor with early-stage non-small cell lung cancer. Sequences were derived from PBMCs, sampled at surgery.

The CDR3 DNA is TGCGCCAGCAGCCAGGGACCGGGGGACGAGCAGTACTTC. Translation gives CASSQGPGDEQYF. The chain has TRBV5-1 and TRBJ2-7; D might be TRBD2 (6 bases). The germline V and J ends were trimmed by 4 bases and 5 bases, with 13 bases remaining between them. Germline V gives CDR1 SGHRS, CDR2 YFSETQ. The CDR3 is 13 amino acids.